The 32 T cell receptor beta chains below all came from one sample that was sequenced in a study of regulatory T cells in long-lasting Graves disease. The time point here: newly diagnosed GD, antithyroid drugs for less than 3 months. PBMCs were the source of the RNA used for TCR sequencing. Both iRepertoire HTBI primers and Arm-PCR of CDR3 regions were used to build the TCR beta libraries. One entry per CDR3 protein results from TCRdb running MiXCR on the multiplex PCR reads. The sample lists 400,000 to 450,000 distinct CDR3 sequences, roughly 17% occurring once. These same data were also listed under a study on T cells in Graves' hyperthyroidism and ophthalmopathy.

Sequencing used peripheral blood mononuclear cells (PBMCs), obtained at new diagnosis, from a patient treated with antithyroid drugs. These receptors were collected from a woman in her 30s with Graves disease.

This clonotype was recorded many times. The chain has TRBV11-2 and TRBJ1-1; D ambiguous. V shed 5 bases and J shed 0 bases, with 13 bases lying between them. CDR3 length: 15 amino acids. Germline CDR1 SGHAT, CDR2 FQNNGV. The CDR3 region has the DNA TGTGCCAGCAGCCCCAGAACGGGAATGAACACTGAAGCTTTCTTT. It translates to CASSPRTGMNTEAFF.

This clonotype was seen at least ten times. The chain recombines TRBV20-1 with TRBJ1-2; D is possibly TRBD1 (6 bases). Per germline, CDR1 DFQATT and CDR2 SNEGSKA (reference sequence). The V gene lost 3 bases and the J gene lost 4 bases, with 15 bases spanning the gap. The CDR3 loop spans 14 amino acids. The CDR3 DNA reads as TGCAGTGCTAGCCCGCGGGGCAGGGGCTATGGCTACACCTTC. Translated: CSASPRGRGYGYTF.

In its sample, this clonotype was seen a few times. The chain couples TRBV28 to TRBJ1-3, with D hard to call. Germline CDR1 reads MDHEN; CDR2 reads SYDVKM. The CDR3 runs to 16 residues. The V end lost 2 bases, the J end lost 0 bases, and 11 bases lay between the germline ends. The CDR3 loop is CASSLQVPSSGNTIYF. The DNA for the CDR3 is TGTGCCAGCAGTTTACAGGTTCCCAGCTCTGGAAACACCATATATTTT.

The rearrangement uses TRBV20-1 and TRBJ2-5, with D tentatively TRBD2 (6 bases). Trimming cost V 3 bases and J 5 bases, with 22 bases left between them. The CDR3 length is 16 residues. Germline lookup yields CDR1 DFQATT and CDR2 SNEGSKA (reference sequence). The CDR3 DNA sequence: TGCAGTGCTAGGGGACCGGGGGAGCGGCTATCCGAGACCCAGTACTTC. This translates into CSARGPGERLSETQYF.

The table lists this clonotype with many counts. V is TRBV2 and J is TRBJ2-7, with D tentatively TRBD1 or TRBD2 (5 bases each). Trimming removed 4 bases from V and 0 bases from J, with 10 bases in between. CDR1 and CDR2 from the germline V gene are SNHLY and FYNNEI. The CDR3 spans 14 residues. CDR3 coding DNA: TGTGCCAGCAGTGTGGGGACCTACTCCTACGAGCAGTACTTC. Protein product: CASSVGTYSYEQYF.

The rearrangement uses TRBV11-2 and TRBJ2-7; D possibly corresponds to TRBD2 (5 bases). Germline lookup yields CDR1 SGHAT and CDR2 FQNNGV. V gave up 5 bases and J gave up 1 base, with 21 bases separating them. The length of the CDR3 is 17 residues. The CDR3: CASSPRGIGDISYEQYF. CDR3 nucleotides: TGTGCCAGCAGCCCCCGGGGTATCGGGGATATTTCCTACGAGCAGTACTTC.

The gene calls are TRBV6-2 or TRBV6-3 and TRBJ1-2; 9 bases are shared with TRBD1. CDR1 MNHEY and CDR2 SVGEGT come from the germline V gene. V was pared by 5 bases and J by 0 bases, with 4 bases of the junction left unmatched. This CDR3 is 15 amino acids long. As DNA, the CDR3 is TGTGCCAGCAGTCTAGACAGGGGGACTAACTATGGCTACACCTTC. Its translation is CASSLDRGTNYGYTF.

This clonotype was seen repeatedly, ten times or more. The chain is built from TRBV28 and TRBJ2-3, with TRBD1 matching over 7 bases. The V segment lost 6 bases and the J segment 1 base; nucleotides outside the gene matches: 4. The CDR3 runs to 14 residues. The germline V gene has CDR1 MDHEN and CDR2 SYDVKM. CDR3: CASSRDRGTDTQYF. Here the CDR3 DNA reads TGTGCCAGCAGCCGGGACAGAGGCACAGATACGCAGTATTTT.

This clonotype was observed many times. V and J are TRBV6-1 and TRBJ1-5, with TRBD1 identical over 8 bases. The CDR3 length is 15 residues. With V trimmed by 6 bases and J by 4 bases, 8 bases remained unmatched. Per the germline V gene, CDR1 is MNHNS and CDR2 is SASEGT. The CDR3 nucleotides read TGTGCCAGCAGCCGGAGGACAGGGCGGAATCAGCCCCAGCATTTT. It specifies CASSRRTGRNQPQHF.

This clonotype was picked up many times. This sequence joins TRBV20-1 and TRBJ1-6; no clear D gene. Germline V gene lookup returns CDR1 DFQATT and CDR2 SNEGSKA (reference sequence). The CDR3 loop spans 10 amino acids. V gave up 4 bases and J gave up 10 bases, with 5 bases separating them. The CDR3 region is CSAKGSPLHF. The CDR3 nucleotides read TGCAGTGCTAAAGGGTCACCCCTCCACTTT.

In its sample, this clonotype was seen many times. The genes are TRBV2 and TRBJ1-5, with TRBD1 as a possible D gene (5 bases). V gave up 0 bases and J gave up 1 base, with 16 bases separating them. The length of the CDR3 is 18 residues. Per germline, CDR1 SNHLY and CDR2 FYNNEI. This chain's CDR3 is CASSEALPGEGSNQPQHF. CDR3 nucleotide sequence: TGTGCCAGCAGTGAAGCGCTTCCGGGGGAGGGAAGCAATCAGCCCCAGCATTTT.

The rearrangement uses TRBV7-9 and TRBJ2-1; TRBD1 might be the D (5 bases). The CDR3 has 15 amino acids. V lost 3 bases to trimming and J lost 5 bases, with 14 bases between them. The germline CDR1 and CDR2 sequences are SEHNR and FQNEAQ (reference sequence). CDR3 loop: CASSFQGLWDNEQFF. The CDR3 DNA follows: TGTGCCAGCAGCTTCCAGGGCCTTTGGGACAATGAGCAGTTCTTC.

Ten or more counts support this clonotype. The rearrangement joins TRBV11-2 to TRBJ2-7; D unresolved. This CDR3 is 11 amino acids long. From germline, CDR1 is SGHAT and CDR2 FQNNGV. Trimming left V 8 bases short and J 5 bases short, with 10 bases between. The CDR3 reads CASRYVNEQYF. The CDR3 nucleotides read TGTGCCAGCCGGTATGTCAACGAGCAGTACTTC.

This clonotype was observed at least ten times. The chain combines TRBV28 with TRBJ2-7, with TRBD2 as a possible D gene (6 bases). V gave up 6 bases and J gave up 1 base, with 16 bases separating them. Germline V CDR1 and CDR2: MDHEN, SYDVKM. CDR3 length: 15 residues. The DNA of the CDR3 is TGTGCCAGCAGACCGATGGGGGGTCAGTCCTACGAGCAGTACTTC. Amino acid sequence: CASRPMGGQSYEQYF. Drawing the rest from reference TRBV28 and TRBJ2-7, the complete variable domain is DVKVTQSSRYLVKRTGEKVFLECVQDMDHENMFWYRQDPGLGLRLIYFSYDVKMKEKGDIPEGYSVSREKKERFSLILESASTNQTSMYLCASRPMGGQSYEQYFGPGTRLTVT.

In this sample, this clonotype turned up many times. The gene calls are TRBV20-1 and TRBJ1-3, with D perhaps TRBD1 (5 bases). Per the germline V gene, CDR1 is DFQATT and CDR2 is SNEGSKA (reference sequence). CDR3 length equals 16 residues. V shed 5 bases and J shed 0 bases, with 17 bases lying between them. CDR3 coding DNA: TGCAGTGCTTCCGACCGGGGGGGGGGCTCTGGAAACACCATATATTTT. Amino acid sequence: CSASDRGGGSGNTIYF.

V and J are TRBV5-1 and TRBJ1-4; 7 nucleotides align to TRBD1. The CDR3 is 15 amino acids. Germline CDR1 and CDR2: SGHRS and YFSETQ. J lost 5 bases, V lost 2 bases, and 6 bases had no gene match. CDR3 nucleotide sequence: TGCGCCAGCAGCTTCGAACAGGGGAGGAATGAAAAACTGTTTTTT. Amino acid sequence: CASSFEQGRNEKLFF.

This clonotype has at least ten counts. This sequence joins TRBV28 and TRBJ1-3; D unresolved. The CDR3 contains 15 residues. V gave up 2 bases and J gave up 4 bases, with 12 bases separating them. Germline CDR1 and CDR2: MDHEN and SYDVKM. The CDR3 spells CASSLPSSPGNTIYF. The CDR3 nucleotides read TGTGCCAGCAGTTTACCCTCCTCGCCGGGAAACACCATATATTTT.

There are many counts of this clonotype. V is TRBV7-8 and J is TRBJ2-3; D may be TRBD1 or TRBD2 (6 bases each). The CDR3 length is 16 residues. The V gene lost 3 bases and the J gene lost 0 bases, with 13 bases spanning the gap. The germline gives CDR1 SGHVS, CDR2 FQNEAQ. The CDR3 spells CASSLTGGMSTDTQYF. The DNA for the CDR3 is TGTGCCAGCAGCTTGACAGGCGGGATGAGCACAGATACGCAGTATTTT.

The sample holds many counts of this clonotype. The chain links TRBV6-1 to TRBJ2-7; D call uncertain. Trimming took off 5 bases at V and 0 bases at J, with 11 bases between the two ends. The CDR3 is 14 amino acids. The germline V gene encodes CDR1 MNHNS and CDR2 SASEGT. The CDR3 region has the DNA TGTGCCAGCAGTCTGACTTTGAGCTCCTACGAGCAGTACTTC. Translated: CASSLTLSSYEQYF.

This clonotype has at least ten counts. The chain recombines TRBV28 with TRBJ1-2, with D possibly TRBD1 on 5 matching bases. The CDR3 extends over 14 amino acids. The V end lost 2 bases, the J end lost 8 bases, and 15 bases lay between the germline ends. Germline-derived CDR1 and CDR2 are MDHEN and SYDVKM. The CDR3 here is CASSLSREIWGYTF. The CDR3 DNA reads TGTGCCAGCAGTTTAAGCAGGGAGATTTGGGGCTACACCTTC.

This clonotype was recorded many times. The chain combines TRBV30 with TRBJ2-2, with TRBD1 as a possible D gene (5 bases). The CDR3 length is 13 residues. V was cut by 0 bases and J by 7 bases, with 9 bases left in between. The V gene's germline CDR1 is GTSNPN and CDR2 SVGIG (reference sequence). The CDR3 loop reads CAWSVIQGGELFF. Written as DNA, the CDR3 is TGTGCCTGGAGTGTAATCCAGGGCGGGGAGCTGTTTTTT.

This clonotype has ten or more counts. The chain links TRBV7-3 to TRBJ1-1; 9 nucleotides match TRBD1. CDR3 length: 14 amino acids. Germline V lookup: CDR1 SGHTA, CDR2 FQGTGA. The trim removed 4 bases at V and 5 bases at J, leaving 5 bases unmatched. The CDR3 loop reads CASSSEGQGTEAFF. In nucleotides, the CDR3 is TGTGCCAGCAGCTCCGAGGGACAGGGAACTGAAGCTTTCTTT.

This clonotype was counted ten times or more. J is TRBJ2-5 and V is TRBV28; D gene uncertain. Deletions cut 3 bases from V and 7 bases from J, with 12 bases between. CDR1 is MDHEN, CDR2 SYDVKM, per germline. The CDR3 runs 13 residues. This CDR3 reads CASSFPLNVTQYF. CDR3 nucleotide sequence: TGTGCCAGCAGTTTTCCTCTCAACGTGACCCAGTACTTC.

This clonotype was seen many times. The chain recombines TRBV18 with TRBJ2-3; D might be TRBD1 (5 bases). Germline CDR1 and CDR2: KGHSH and LQKENI. This CDR3 region has 16 residues. V lost 3 bases, J lost 4 bases, and 17 bases lay in between. The CDR3: CASSPQGSLRSDTQYF. In DNA form, the CDR3 reads TGTGCCAGCTCACCTCAGGGATCCCTCCGGTCAGATACGCAGTATTTT.

This clonotype was counted at least ten times. The rearrangement links TRBV20-1 to TRBJ1-1; no clear D. V was clipped by 6 bases and J by 4 bases, with 12 bases between them. Germline assignment: CDR1 DFQATT and CDR2 SNEGSKA (reference sequence). The CDR3 runs 12 residues. As DNA, the CDR3 is TGCAGTGCCATGTGGGATTTCACTGAAGCTTTCTTT. This codes for CSAMWDFTEAFF.

A note on this clonotype: Since a much larger clone is just one base distant, this may be a read error. The rearrangement uses TRBV5-5 and TRBJ2-5; 7 nucleotides match TRBD1. The germline CDR1 and CDR2 sequences are SGHKS and YYEKEE (reference sequence). CDR3 size: 14 residues. The CDR3 DNA sequence: TGTGCCAGCAGTCCAACAGGGGCTCAAGAGAGCCAGTACTTC. This gives the protein CASSPTGAQESQYF.

This clonotype came up many times. The chain links TRBV28 to TRBJ2-7, with 8 bases that match TRBD2. Trimming cost V 5 bases and J 3 bases; bases outside gene matches: 6. The germline CDR1 and CDR2 sequences are MDHEN and SYDVKM. The length of the CDR3 is 14 residues. The CDR3 loop reads CASSRVAGFYEQYF. DNA of the CDR3: TGTGCCAGCAGTAGAGTAGCGGGATTCTACGAGCAGTACTTC.

In regard to this clonotype: Being one base from a much bigger clone, this may be a read error. The V gene is TRBV3-1, the J gene TRBJ2-5; 7 nucleotides align to TRBD1. Per the germline V gene, CDR1 is LGHDT and CDR2 is YNNKEL (reference sequence). This CDR3 spans 14 amino acids. J lost 5 bases, V lost 2 bases, and 5 bases had no gene match. The CDR3 DNA sequence: TGTGCCAGCAGCCAAAGGGACAGCCATGAGACCCAGTACTTC. It yields the protein CASSQRDSHETQYF.

This clonotype appeared many times. V is TRBV28 and J is TRBJ2-4; D uncertain. Germline lookup yields CDR1 MDHEN and CDR2 SYDVKM. The CDR3 totals 14 residues. Trimming removed 2 bases from V and 5 bases from J, with 10 bases in between. CDR3 bases: TGTGCCAGCAGTTTAGACCTAGACGAAAACATTCAGTACTTC. Amino acid sequence: CASSLDLDENIQYF.

This clonotype was detected many times. The chain has TRBV11-2 and TRBJ2-7; 10 bases are shared with TRBD1. There are 15 residues in the CDR3. Germline V gives CDR1 SGHAT, CDR2 FQNNGV. After removal of 3 bases from V and 4 bases from J, the junction contained 6 bases not matched to a gene. CDR3 in amino acids: CASSFGGQGRYEQYF. The CDR3 DNA reads TGTGCCAGCAGCTTCGGGGGACAGGGGCGGTACGAGCAGTACTTC. Together with reference TRBV11-2 and TRBJ2-7, the CDR3 gives the full variable domain: EAGVAQSPRYKIIEKRQSVAFWCNPISGHATLYWYQQILGQGPKLLIQFQNNGVVDDSQLPKDRFSAERLKGVDSTLKIQPAKLEDSAVYLCASSFGGQGRYEQYFGPGTRLTVT.

This clonotype was seen repeatedly, ten times or more. The gene calls are TRBV18 and TRBJ2-1, with D unclear. V was shortened by 5 bases and J by 6 bases, with 5 bases between the two germline ends. CDR3 length equals 11 residues. CDR1 is KGHSH, CDR2 LQKENI, per germline. CDR3 protein: CASSAVNEQFF. The CDR3 nucleotides are TGTGCCAGCTCAGCGGTCAATGAGCAGTTCTTC.

This clonotype was recorded many times. The V gene is TRBV20-1, the J gene TRBJ2-5, with no clear D. V lost 3 bases to trimming and J lost 2 bases, with 10 bases between them. Germline loops: CDR1 DFQATT, CDR2 SNEGSKA (reference sequence). This CDR3 region has 13 residues. CDR3: CSASSPPQETQYF. The CDR3, as DNA: TGCAGTGCTAGCTCCCCGCCACAAGAGACCCAGTACTTC.